This TCR beta chain derives from a study of patients and donors after allogeneic stem cell transplantation. Losses at the gene ends were 4 bases for V and 1 base for J; bases not matched to a gene: 7. This CDR3 is built from 16 residues. Germline loops: CDR1 SGDLS, CDR2 YYNGEE. TCRdb re-called the RT-PCR reads with MiXCR, one entry per CDR3 protein. The table lists approximately 200,000 distinct CDR3 sequences, less than 50% of them singletons. The J gene is TRBJ2-5, the V gene TRBV9, with 10 positions matching TRBD2. Sequencing was performed on blood, either unsorted or a sorted T cell fraction (not recorded which). The receptor comes from a human donor who was either an allogeneic HSCT recipient or a stem cell or donor lymphocyte infusion donor (not recorded which). It is not recorded whose cells these are; they may come from a transplant donor. The CDR3 here is CASSPSGGRGQETQYF. DNA for the CDR3: TGTGCCAGCAGCCCTAGCGGGGGCAGGGGCCAAGAGACCCAGTACTTC.